These T cell receptor beta chains were read from a single sample in a study of PD-L1 blockade in urothelial cancer. Using immunoSEQ multiplex PCR, the repertoire was profiled, and TCRdb retains in-frame clones only, with some absent. The sample holds 100,000 to 150,000 clones, more than 70% seen once. The starting material was PBMCs, obtained around atezolizumab (anti-PD-L1) treatment. The receptors derive from a man over 45 with urothelial cancer. The CDR3 runs from the conserved cysteine through the conserved F or W. The D gene is left open where the match is weak.

>NA|TRBV6-5
CASSTNTEAFF
>NA|TRBV2
CASWGPRTDTQYF
>NA|TRBV18
CASSPGMEDEQPHQPQHF
>NA|TRBV5-1
CASSFGAGANTDTQYF
>NA|TRBV5-4
CASSASGDTEAFF
>NA|TRBV6-1
CASSEREDQPQHF
>TRBD2|TRBV7-9
CASKAGGWTDTQYF
>TRBD1|TRBV19
CASSTDRGALLVGANVLTF
>NA|TRBV11-3
CASSLGLGYEQYF
>NA|TRBV28
CASSLSGGNQPQHF
>TRBD1|TRBV7-6
CASSLAEGQGAAFGSYEQYF